These T cell receptor beta chains were read from a single sample in a study of cytomegalovirus exposure and HLA in healthy donors. The data were produced by immunoSEQ multiplex PCR, yet TCRdb's version contains in-frame clones alone and is incomplete. Of about 150,000 clones listed, just under 75% are singletons. Sequenced input: PBMCs. These receptors were taken from a woman aged 18-29 years in good health and CMV-seronegative. Both conserved end residues are part of each CDR3. Each record gives: J gene, clone size, V gene, D gene, CDR3 protein, CDR3 DNA. A D gene is named only where the DNA matches it firmly. Only some rows state a clone size, as once, few, many or a class for expanded clones.

>TRBJ1-2|many|TRBV21-1|.
CASSKVRDRGAYGYTF
TGTGCCAGCAGCAAAGTCCGGGACAGGGGGGCCTATGGCTACACCTTC
>TRBJ1-1|once|TRBV18|TRBD1
CASSPETGQNTEAFF
TGTGCCAGCTCACCAGAGACAGGGCAGAACACTGAAGCTTTCTTT
>TRBJ1-1|few|TRBV7-2|.
CASSSDRNTEAFF
TGTGCCAGCAGCTCGGACAGGAACACTGAAGCTTTCTTT
>TRBJ1-5|few|TRBV23-1|.
CASSQSAAPDGNQPQHF
TGCGCCAGCAGTCAATCGGCGGCCCCCGATGGAAATCAGCCCCAGCATTTT
>TRBJ2-3|.|TRBV6-1|.
CASGASTDTQYF
TGTGCCAGCGGGGCCAGCACAGATACGCAGTATTTT
>TRBJ1-4|.|TRBV6-5|.
CASSRNPGLREKLFF
TGTGCCAGCAGTCGGAATCCAGGGCTTAGGGAAAAACTGTTTTTT
>TRBJ1-1|.|TRBV7-9|TRBD1
CASSARTGLNTEAFF
TGTGCCAGCAGCGCCAGGACAGGCCTGAACACTGAAGCTTTCTTT
>TRBJ1-2|.|TRBV7-2|.
CASSLDPLAQPRYGYTF
TGTGCCAGCAGCTTAGACCCCTTGGCACAGCCACGCTATGGCTACACCTTC
>TRBJ1-1|few|TRBV30|TRBD1
CAWNRGQTEAFF
TGTGCCTGGAACAGGGGGCAGACTGAAGCTTTCTTT
>TRBJ2-3|once|TRBV5-1|TRBD1
CASRWGTETDTQYF
TGCGCCAGCCGGTGGGGGACAGAGACAGATACGCAGTATTTT
>TRBJ2-1|.|TRBV9|TRBD1
CASSVEGASRNEQFF
TGTGCCAGCAGCGTAGAGGGGGCGTCTAGGAATGAGCAGTTCTTC
>TRBJ1-4|.|TRBV7-9|TRBD1
CASSLDRGENEKLFF
TGTGCCAGCAGCTTGGACAGGGGGGAAAATGAAAAACTGTTTTTT
>TRBJ1-3|.|TRBV27|.
CASSLRGSGNTIYF
TGTGCCAGCAGTCTAAGGGGCTCTGGAAACACCATATATTTT
>TRBJ2-5|.|TRBV9|TRBD1
CASAGQGAQETQYF
TGTGCCAGCGCTGGACAGGGTGCCCAAGAGACCCAGTACTTC
>TRBJ1-4|.|TRBV4-3|.
CASSQEGRWANEKLFF
TGCGCCAGCAGCCAAGAGGGGAGGTGGGCTAATGAAAAACTGTTTTTT
>TRBJ2-3|.|TRBV29-1|.
CSVEGHYTDTQYF
TGCAGCGTTGAGGGACACTACACAGATACGCAGTATTTT
>TRBJ2-3|.|TRBV7-2|TRBD2
CASSSGLAAFGDTQYF
TGTGCCAGCAGCTCCGGTCTAGCGGCCTTTGGAGATACGCAGTATTTT
>TRBJ2-5|.|TRBV27|.
CASRPTGRQETQYF
TGTGCCAGCAGACCTACAGGGAGACAAGAGACCCAGTACTTC
>TRBJ1-1|.|TRBV20-1|.
CSAGRETEAFF
TGCAGTGCAGGCAGGGAAACTGAAGCTTTCTTT
>TRBJ2-7|.|TRBV10-3|TRBD1
CATTGTGGPEQYF
TGTGCCACCACCGGGACAGGGGGCCCCGAGCAGTACTTC
>TRBJ2-1|.|TRBV7-9|TRBD2
CASSLSRLAGKPYNEQFF
TGTGCCAGCAGCTTATCACGACTAGCGGGGAAACCCTACAATGAGCAGTTCTTC
>TRBJ2-2|.|TRBV18|TRBD2
CASSPGLGTNTGELFF
TGTGCCAGCTCACCAGGACTAGGGACGAACACCGGGGAGCTGTTTTTT
>TRBJ1-1|.|TRBV28|TRBD1
CASGGQGAEAFF
TGTGCCAGCGGAGGACAGGGAGCTGAAGCTTTCTTT
>TRBJ1-4|many|TRBV9|.
CASSASYRATNEKLFF
TGTGCCAGCAGCGCCTCCTACAGGGCAACTAATGAAAAACTGTTTTTT
>TRBJ1-2|few|TRBV6-1|.
CASSRTDKKSF
TGTGCCAGCAGTAGGACAGACAAAAAGTCCTTC
>TRBJ1-1|.|TRBV29-1|.
CSAGQITEAFF
TGCAGCGCAGGCCAGATTACTGAAGCTTTCTTT
>TRBJ2-2|.|TRBV6-5|TRBD2
CASRLGLAYTGELFF
TGTGCCAGCAGACTCGGACTAGCCTACACCGGGGAGCTGTTTTTT
>TRBJ2-7|.|TRBV28|TRBD2
CASSLPGLAGGQNEQYF
TGTGCCAGCAGTTTGCCCGGACTAGCGGGGGGGCAAAACGAGCAGTACTTC
>TRBJ2-1|.|TRBV7-2|TRBD2
CASSLARGEQFF
TGTGCCAGCAGCTTAGCGCGGGGGGAGCAGTTCTTC
>TRBJ2-1|.|TRBV21-1|.
CASSKAPGPKGGYNEQFF
TGTGCCAGCAGCAAAGCGCCTGGACCGAAAGGGGGTTACAATGAGCAGTTCTTC
>TRBJ1-2|.|TRBV7-2|TRBD1
CASSWTGGGYGYTF
TGTGCCAGCAGCTGGACAGGGGGGGGGTATGGCTACACCTTC
>TRBJ2-3|few|TRBV15|TRBD2
CATSRVSGSNTQYF
TGTGCCACCAGCAGAGTTAGCGGGAGTAACACGCAGTATTTT
>TRBJ2-3|.|TRBV5-1|TRBD2
CASKPAGGTDTQYF
TGCGCCAGCAAACCAGCGGGGGGCACAGATACGCAGTATTTT
>TRBJ2-7|once|TRBV20-1|.
CSAHKYEQYF
TGCAGTGCTCATAAATACGAGCAGTACTTC